This TCR beta chain was documented in a study of CD8 T cells in Susac syndrome. Overall study: Susac syndrome patients were untreated, on corticosteroids with some adding intravenous immunoglobulin, or on intravenous immunoglobulin only.

Random hexamers were used to reverse transcribe about 0.45 to 1 ug of RNA. Across 54 Vbeta and 13 Jbeta, TCR beta CDR3 was amplified with immunoSEQ multiplex PCR. TCRdb re-derived calls from the immunoSEQ multiplex PCR reads in MiXCR, one entry per CDR3 protein. The sample lists about 190,000 distinct CDR3 sequences; about 95% were seen once. V was cut by 1 base and J by 7 bases, with 5 bases left in between. This CDR3 is built from 11 residues. Germline V lookup: CDR1 DFQATT, CDR2 SNEGSKA (reference sequence). The authors sequenced TCR beta from blood CD8+ and CD4+ T cells. TEMRA cells were enriched by FACS, and CD4+ and CD8+ T cells were negatively isolated.

The sequence derives from a human donor with Susac syndrome. Sample: CD8+ T cells from PBMCs. This chain joins TRBV20-1 and TRBJ2-4, with D uncertain. The CDR3 DNA reads as TGCAGTGCTAGAGCGGATAACATTCAGTACTTC. Amino acids: CSARADNIQYF.